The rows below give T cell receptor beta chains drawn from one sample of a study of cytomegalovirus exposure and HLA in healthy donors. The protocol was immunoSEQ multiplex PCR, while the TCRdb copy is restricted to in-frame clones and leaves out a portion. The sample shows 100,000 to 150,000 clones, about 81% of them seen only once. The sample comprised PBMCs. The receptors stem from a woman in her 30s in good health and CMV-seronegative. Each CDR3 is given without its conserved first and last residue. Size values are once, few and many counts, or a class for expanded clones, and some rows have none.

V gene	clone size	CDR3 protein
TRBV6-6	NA	ASSRLAPYEQY
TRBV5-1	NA	ASSWGGQGSNQPQH
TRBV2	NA	ATQGSNYGYT
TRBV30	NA	AWSVRGTEAF
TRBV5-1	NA	AKATTGDATNEKLF
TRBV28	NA	ASSLWGADSYEQY
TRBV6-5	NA	ASSSLNRVEQY
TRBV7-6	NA	ASSLRRGYSYEQY
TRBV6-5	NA	ASSRGTFEAF
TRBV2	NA	ASSVEGTTGELF
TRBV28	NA	ASSFGGTNTEAF
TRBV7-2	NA	ASSPTTGLRTDTQY
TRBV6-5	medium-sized	ASSSRDRGYEQF
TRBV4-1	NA	ASSRRITGSYEQY
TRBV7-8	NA	ASSPRQGPSYEQY
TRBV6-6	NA	ASRPGTASRYEQY
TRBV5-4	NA	ASSKPGTGNSPLH
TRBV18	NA	ASSLRTGGRDEQF
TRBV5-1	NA	ASSPATGLAQETQY
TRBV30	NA	AWSPLGGVRMNTEAF
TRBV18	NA	ASSPPTFDRGDTEAF
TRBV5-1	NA	ASSLVRGNTGELF